The 28 T cell receptor beta chains presented below share a single source sample, sequenced in a study of cytomegalovirus exposure and HLA in healthy donors. The study ran its PCR with 60 Vbeta and 13 Jbeta primers. Sequencing was performed with immunoSEQ multiplex PCR; in TCRdb, only in-frame clones are kept and a portion is missing. The profile shows hundreds of thousands of clones, about 75% of them singletons. Input material: PBMCs. The receptors come from a male donor in good health and CMV-seronegative.

V and J are TRBV6-6 and TRBJ2-5; maybe TRBD2 (6 bases). Trimming removed 5 bases at V and 5 bases at J, with 18 bases between. The length of the CDR3 is 15 residues. The germline gives CDR1 MNHNY, CDR2 SVGAGI (reference sequence). CDR3 sequence reads: CASSGVDSGGETQYF. CDR3 DNA: TGTGCCAGCAGTGGGGTGGATAGTGGGGGGGAGACCCAGTACTTC.

This clone was recorded once. The J gene is TRBJ2-1, the V gene TRBV2; 11 positions agree with TRBD2. The trim removed 6 bases at V and 9 bases at J, leaving 4 bases unmatched. Germline V CDR1 and CDR2: SNHLY, FYNNEI. The CDR3 has 13 amino acids. The CDR3 here is CASSIAGGGEQFF. The CDR3 DNA follows: TGTGCCAGCAGCATAGCGGGGGGGGGTGAGCAGTTCTTC.

This clone was seen a handful of times. The chain is built from TRBV11-2 and TRBJ2-7; maybe TRBD1 (6 bases). The CDR3 extends over 17 amino acids. V gave up 5 bases and J gave up 5 bases, with 25 bases separating them. The V gene's germline CDR1 is SGHAT and CDR2 FQNNGV. Here the CDR3 reads CASSPVSGQGPHDEQYF. CDR3 DNA: TGTGCCAGCAGCCCAGTATCGGGACAAGGCCCCCACGACGAGCAGTACTTC.

CDR3 sequence: CSVAGQSPSGANVLTF. The CDR3 nucleotides read TGCAGCGTGGCTGGGCAGAGTCCCTCTGGGGCCAACGTCCTGACTTTC. J is TRBJ2-6 and V is TRBV29-1; D unclear. The V end was cut by 6 bases, the J end by 0 bases, with 15 bases between. The CDR3 is made up of 16 amino acids. Germline CDR1 and CDR2: SQVTM and ANQGSEA.

A remark on this clone: Sequence at one end of the junction differs from germline and may be a read error. The J gene is TRBJ2-7, the V gene TRBV7-9; D unclear. The CDR3 runs to 12 residues. Germline CDR1 and CDR2: SEHNR and FQNEAQ (reference sequence). The CDR3 is CSSSPSDYEQYF. The CDR3 nucleotides read TGTTCCAGCAGCCCATCAGACTACGAGCAGTACTTC.

The gene calls are TRBV6-6 and TRBJ2-1; 7 bases are shared with TRBD1. The germline CDR1 and CDR2 sequences are MNHNY and SVGAGI (reference sequence). CDR3 length equals 15 residues. J was trimmed by 10 bases and V by 2 bases; bases with no gene match: 11. The CDR3 region is CASSYPDRVRPEQFF. CDR3 sequence (DNA): TGTGCCAGCAGTTACCCCGACAGGGTTCGTCCGGAGCAGTTCTTC.

V gene TRBV27 combines with J gene TRBJ2-7, with TRBD2 as a possible D gene (5 bases). The V gene lost 5 bases and the J gene lost 4 bases, with 21 bases spanning the gap. Germline CDR1 and CDR2: MNHEY and SMNVEV (reference sequence). The CDR3 totals 16 residues. CDR3 loop: CASSPSADSLGYEQYF. Here the CDR3 DNA reads TGTGCCAGCAGTCCATCGGCGGACTCCCTGGGTTACGAGCAGTACTTC.

The chain joins TRBV9 to TRBJ2-3, with 8 bases lining up with TRBD2. CDR3 length equals 16 residues. Germline loops: CDR1 SGDLS, CDR2 YYNGEE. Trimming cost V 0 bases and J 1 base; bases outside gene matches: 4. CDR3 nucleotides: TGTGCCAGCAGCGTAGTCGGACTAGCCGGCACAGATACGCAGTATTTT. Protein: CASSVVGLAGTDTQYF.

This chain joins TRBV29-1 and TRBJ2-3, with 9 bases lining up with TRBD2. The germline V gene encodes CDR1 SQVTM and CDR2 ANQGSEA. Unmatched junction bases numbered 6, after V lost 7 bases and J lost 1 base. The CDR3 loop spans 14 amino acids. In nucleotides, the CDR3 is TGCAGCGCTGAGCGGGGGGTGCGCACAGATACGCAGTATTTT. This encodes CSAERGVRTDTQYF.

The rearrangement links TRBV28 to TRBJ2-3, with D possibly being TRBD2 (6 bases). CDR3 length: 17 amino acids. Trimming pared 3 bases from V and 0 bases from J, leaving 16 bases between. Germline V gives CDR1 MDHEN, CDR2 SYDVKM. The CDR3 region has the DNA TGTGCCAGCAGTTTCCCCGCGGAAGCGGGTAGCACAGATACGCAGTATTTT. As protein: CASSFPAEAGSTDTQYF. Together with reference TRBV28 and TRBJ2-3, the CDR3 gives the full variable domain: DVKVTQSSRYLVKRTGEKVFLECVQDMDHENMFWYRQDPGLGLRLIYFSYDVKMKEKGDIPEGYSVSREKKERFSLILESASTNQTSMYLCASSFPAEAGSTDTQYFGPGTRLTVL.

The rearrangement links TRBV28 to TRBJ2-2; D perhaps matches TRBD2 (5 bases). Trimming pared 2 bases from V and 2 bases from J, leaving 9 bases between. The CDR3 has 15 residues. Germline V gene data show CDR1 as MDHEN and CDR2 as SYDVKM. The CDR3 is CASSLPPGNTGELFF. CDR3 sequence (DNA): TGTGCCAGCAGTTTACCACCGGGAAACACCGGGGAGCTGTTTTTT.

V usage is TRBV11-3 and J usage is TRBJ1-1; D remains ambiguous. Trimming took off 1 base at V and 10 bases at J, with 7 bases between the two ends. CDR3 length: 11 amino acids. CDR1 and CDR2 from the germline V gene are SGHNT and YENEEA. The CDR3 region is CASSLGLRAFF. CDR3 bases: TGTGCCAGCAGCTTAGGACTTCGAGCTTTCTTT.

A word on this clone: This same CDR3 is encoded by further DNA sequences in the sample. The rearrangement uses TRBV5-4 and TRBJ2-1; weak D call: TRBD1 (6 bases). The CDR3 covers 13 residues. Germline V gene sequence: CDR1 SGHNT, CDR2 YYREEE (reference sequence). The ends were cut back, 0 bases at V and 7 bases at J, with 8 bases in the middle. CDR3 DNA: TGTGCCAGCAGCTTGGCCAGGGGAAATGAGCAGTTCTTC. It specifies CASSLARGNEQFF.

The chain carries TRBV25-1 and TRBJ2-7, with 7 bases fitting TRBD2. Germline assignment: CDR1 MGHDK and CDR2 SYGVNS. The CDR3 is 14 residues long. V trimming: 3 bases; J trimming: 3 bases; junction bases outside the gene matches: 5. The CDR3 here is CASSEGGEGYEQYF. DNA of the CDR3: TGTGCCAGCAGTGAGGGAGGGGAAGGCTACGAGCAGTACTTC.

J is TRBJ1-3 and V is TRBV18; possible D gene TRBD1, 5 bases. This CDR3 contains 15 residues. Deletions cut 2 bases from V and 2 bases from J, with 10 bases between. From germline, CDR1 is KGHSH and CDR2 LQKENI. CDR3 region: CASSPEQGTGNTIYF. In DNA, the CDR3 is TGTGCCAGCTCACCAGAGCAGGGAACTGGAAACACCATATATTTT.

J is TRBJ2-6 and V is TRBV7-2; 10 nucleotides match TRBD1. Germline V gene sequence: CDR1 SGHTA, CDR2 FQGNSA. The V and J ends lost 3 bases and 2 bases, in that order; junction bases with no gene match: 1. The CDR3 runs 16 residues. The CDR3 DNA reads TGTGCCAGCAGCTTGACAGGGGGCGCTGGGGCCAACGTCCTGACTTTC. Residues: CASSLTGGAGANVLTF.

The V call is TRBV7-2, the J call TRBJ2-5; maybe TRBD1 (6 bases). V lost 7 bases, J lost 2 bases, and 14 bases lay in between. This CDR3 has 14 residues. The germline CDR1 and CDR2 sequences are SGHTA and FQGNSA. Written as DNA, the CDR3 is TGTGCCAGCACCCGGGACACCTCTCAAGAGACCCAGTACTTC. Residues: CASTRDTSQETQYF.

The chain joins TRBV6-5 to TRBJ2-4, with D possibly matching TRBD2 (7 bases). The V gene's germline CDR1 is MNHEY and CDR2 SVGAGI. The V end was cut by 3 bases, the J end by 6 bases, with 9 bases between. The CDR3 is 13 amino acids. CDR3 in DNA: TGTGCCAGCAGTTATGGGGGGGCAAACATTCAGTACTTC. The encoded protein is CASSYGGANIQYF.

The rearrangement joins TRBV10-1 to TRBJ2-4; TRBD1 aligns across 7 bases. The CDR3 extends over 17 amino acids. V trimming: 0 bases; J trimming: 2 bases; junction bases outside the gene matches: 7. Per germline, CDR1 WNHNN and CDR2 SYGVQD (reference sequence). As DNA, the CDR3 is TGCGCCAGCAGTGAGTCAAGGACAGGCAGGCCCAAAAACATTCAGTACTTC. Its translation: CASSESRTGRPKNIQYF.

The chain recombines TRBV6-1 with TRBJ2-3; 9 bases agree with TRBD2. Germline CDR1 MNHNS, CDR2 SASEGT. The length of the CDR3 is 16 residues. The trim removed 2 bases at V and 2 bases at J, leaving 5 bases unmatched. CDR3 loop: CASSENVAGDTDTQYF. The CDR3 DNA sequence: TGTGCCAGCAGTGAAAACGTAGCGGGGGACACAGATACGCAGTATTTT.

The V and J genes are TRBV10-3 and TRBJ1-5, with a possible D match to TRBD1 (6 bases). Germline V gene sequence: CDR1 ENHRY, CDR2 SYGVKD. Trimming shortened V by 0 bases and J by 4 bases, and 10 bases separated the two germline ends. The CDR3 is 15 residues long. The CDR3 loop reads CAISESTGNNQPQHF. In DNA form, the CDR3 reads TGTGCCATCAGTGAGTCAACAGGGAATAATCAGCCCCAGCATTTT.

This sequence joins TRBV4-3 and TRBJ1-5; D perhaps matches TRBD1 (6 bases). V lost 0 bases and J 7 bases, leaving 13 bases between the germline ends. CDR3 length: 15 residues. The V gene's germline CDR1 is LGHNA and CDR2 YSLEER. The CDR3 region has the DNA TGCGCCAGCAGCCAAGAGTGGGGGGGCGTCCAGCCCCAGCATTTT. It translates to CASSQEWGGVQPQHF.

The CDR3, as DNA: TGTGCCAGCAGCTTAACTCTAAAGGGAGGTACTGAAGCTTTCTTT. Amino acid sequence: CASSLTLKGGTEAFF. The gene calls are TRBV11-2 and TRBJ1-1; D ambiguous. Germline values: CDR1 SGHAT, CDR2 FQNNGV. This CDR3 contains 15 residues. V gave up 2 bases and J gave up 5 bases, with 15 bases separating them. The whole variable domain, remainder taken from reference TRBV11-2 and TRBJ1-1, is EAGVAQSPRYKIIEKRQSVAFWCNPISGHATLYWYQQILGQGPKLLIQFQNNGVVDDSQLPKDRFSAERLKGVDSTLKIQPAKLEDSAVYLCASSLTLKGGTEAFFGQGTRLTVV.

The chain employs TRBV4-1 and TRBJ1-5, with TRBD1 matching 7 bases. The CDR3 totals 17 residues. V lost 0 bases and J lost 0; bases outside the gene matches: 5. Germline CDR1 and CDR2: MGHRA and YSYEKL. CDR3 sequence (DNA): TGCGCCAGCAGCCAAGATTCGGGACAGAATAGCAATCAGCCCCAGCATTTT. Amino acid sequence: CASSQDSGQNSNQPQHF.

The rearrangement uses TRBV27 and TRBJ2-7, with 7 bases fitting TRBD1. CDR3 length: 13 residues. Trimming at V came to 3 bases and at J to 7 bases, leaving 6 bases not matched to a gene. Germline V CDR1 and CDR2: MNHEY, SMNVEV (reference sequence). CDR3 bases: TGTGCCAGCAGTTTGTACAGGGGAAGGGAGCAGTACTTC. Encoded protein: CASSLYRGREQYF.

The V and J genes are TRBV30 and TRBJ1-2; D not resolved. The V gene lost 5 bases and the J gene lost 7 bases, with 17 bases spanning the gap. The CDR3 sequence is 13 residues long. Per the germline V gene, CDR1 is GTSNPN and CDR2 is SVGIG (reference sequence). The CDR3 here is CAWEGILGGGYTF. In DNA form, the CDR3 reads TGTGCCTGGGAAGGTATACTCGGCGGTGGCTACACCTTC.

The chain uses TRBV19 and TRBJ2-3, with a possible D match to TRBD2 (5 bases). The CDR3 sequence is 13 residues long. V was trimmed by 6 bases and J by 2 bases, leaving 9 bases between them. CDR1 LNHDA and CDR2 SQIVND come from the germline V gene (reference sequence). CDR3 DNA: TGTGCCAGTAGAAGCGGAAACACAGATACGCAGTATTTT. Its protein is CASRSGNTDTQYF.

V is TRBV5-1 and J is TRBJ1-5; D gene ambiguous. Trimming left V 0 bases short and J 7 bases short, with 11 bases between. CDR1 SGHRS and CDR2 YFSETQ come from the germline V gene. The CDR3 is made up of 14 amino acids. This CDR3 reads CASSLDGVRQPQHF. The CDR3 DNA reads as TGCGCCAGCAGCTTGGACGGGGTCCGGCAGCCCCAGCATTTT.